This T cell receptor beta chain comes out of a study of T cell therapy after organ transplantation. Study background: T cells were expanded about two weeks with 30 CMV class I/II epitopes.

TCRdb's table, derived via immunoSEQ multiplex PCR, lists solely in-frame clones and lacks some. The table lists 850 to 1,300 clones, roughly three fifths of them singletons. General study results and limits: CD8 clonality fold change after therapy inversely tracked pretherapy clonality. Few nonresponder expansions may reflect low coverage from poor CD8+ yield.

Germline-derived CDR1 and CDR2 are MNHGY and SVAAGI. The CDR3 consists of 15 residues. The J segment lost 4 bases and the V segment lost 6 bases, leaving 10 bases of the junction unmatched. A note on this clone: The antigen is not known.

The chain links TRBV6-9 to TRBJ1-2, with TRBD1 matching 8 bases. The receptor's source is a human patient who had received a solid organ transplant and had CMV disease. Sequenced here: CD8+ T cells from blood, sampled before autologous CMV-specific T cell therapy. The CDR3 is CASSPTGQGGYGYTF. CDR3 coding DNA: TGTGCCAGCAGCCCGACCGGACAGGGCGGCTATGGCTACACCTTC.